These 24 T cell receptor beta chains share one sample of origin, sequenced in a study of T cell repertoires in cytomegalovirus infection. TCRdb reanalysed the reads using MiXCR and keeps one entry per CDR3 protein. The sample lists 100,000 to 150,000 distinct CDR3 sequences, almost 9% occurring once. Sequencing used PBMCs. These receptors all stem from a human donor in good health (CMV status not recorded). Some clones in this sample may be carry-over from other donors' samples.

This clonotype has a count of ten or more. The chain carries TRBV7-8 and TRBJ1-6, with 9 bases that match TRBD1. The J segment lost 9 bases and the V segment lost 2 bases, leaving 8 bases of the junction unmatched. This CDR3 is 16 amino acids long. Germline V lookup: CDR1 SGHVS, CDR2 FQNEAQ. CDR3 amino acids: CASSLSGDRDFSPLHF. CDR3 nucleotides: TGTGCCAGCAGCTTATCGGGGGACAGGGATTTTTCACCCCTCCACTTT.

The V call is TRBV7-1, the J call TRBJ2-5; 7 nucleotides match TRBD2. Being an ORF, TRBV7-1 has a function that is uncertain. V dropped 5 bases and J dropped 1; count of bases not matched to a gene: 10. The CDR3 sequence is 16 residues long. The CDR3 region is CASSPGGRASQETQYF. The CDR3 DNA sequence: TGTGCCAGCAGCCCCGGAGGGAGGGCGTCCCAAGAGACCCAGTACTTC.

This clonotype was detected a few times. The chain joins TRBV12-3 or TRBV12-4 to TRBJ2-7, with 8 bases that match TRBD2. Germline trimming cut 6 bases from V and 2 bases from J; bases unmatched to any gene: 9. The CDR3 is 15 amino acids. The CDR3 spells CASSPRLARTYEQYF. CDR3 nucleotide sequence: TGTGCCAGCAGCCCTCGACTAGCGCGGACCTACGAGCAGTACTTC.

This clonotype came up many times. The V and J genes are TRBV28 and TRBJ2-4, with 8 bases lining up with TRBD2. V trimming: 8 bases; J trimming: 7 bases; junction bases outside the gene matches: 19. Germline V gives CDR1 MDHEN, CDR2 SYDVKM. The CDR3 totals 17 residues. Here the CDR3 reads CASATPGAGGVVNIQYF. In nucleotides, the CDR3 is TGTGCCAGCGCCACCCCAGGGGCGGGGGGAGTCGTGAACATTCAGTACTTC.

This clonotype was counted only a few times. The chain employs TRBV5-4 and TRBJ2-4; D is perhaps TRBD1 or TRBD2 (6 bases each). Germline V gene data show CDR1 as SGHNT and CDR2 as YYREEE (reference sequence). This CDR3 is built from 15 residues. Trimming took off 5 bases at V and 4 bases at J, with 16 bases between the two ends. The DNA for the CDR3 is TGTGCCAGCAGTACTGCGACAGGAGGGAAAAACATTCAGTACTTC. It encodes CASSTATGGKNIQYF.

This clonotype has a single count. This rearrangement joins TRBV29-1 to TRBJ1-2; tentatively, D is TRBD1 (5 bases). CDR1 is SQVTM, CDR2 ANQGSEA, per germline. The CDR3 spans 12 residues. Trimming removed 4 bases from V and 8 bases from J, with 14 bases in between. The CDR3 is CSVGGAMGGYTF. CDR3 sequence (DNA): TGCAGCGTTGGTGGGGCAATGGGAGGCTACACCTTC.

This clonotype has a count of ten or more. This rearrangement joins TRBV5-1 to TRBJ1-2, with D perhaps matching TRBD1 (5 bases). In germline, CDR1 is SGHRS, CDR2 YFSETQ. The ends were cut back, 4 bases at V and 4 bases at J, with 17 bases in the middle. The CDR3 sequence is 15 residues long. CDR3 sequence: CASSPTRGAVYGYTF. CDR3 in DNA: TGCGCCAGCAGCCCTACCCGGGGCGCGGTCTATGGCTACACCTTC.

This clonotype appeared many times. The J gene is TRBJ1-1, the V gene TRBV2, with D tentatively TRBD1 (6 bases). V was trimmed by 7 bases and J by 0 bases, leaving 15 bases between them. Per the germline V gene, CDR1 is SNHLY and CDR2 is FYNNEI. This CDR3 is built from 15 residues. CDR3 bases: TGTGCCAGCACCCTGGGGGGGGCCATGAACACTGAAGCTTTCTTT. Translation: CASTLGGAMNTEAFF.

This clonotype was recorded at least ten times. CDR3 amino acids: CASSEMNTEAFF. In DNA, the CDR3 is TGTGCCAGCAGTGAGATGAACACTGAAGCTTTCTTT. The chain couples TRBV12-3 or TRBV12-4 to TRBJ1-1; D not resolved. The CDR3 has 12 amino acids. V lost 5 bases and J lost 0, with 4 bases in between.

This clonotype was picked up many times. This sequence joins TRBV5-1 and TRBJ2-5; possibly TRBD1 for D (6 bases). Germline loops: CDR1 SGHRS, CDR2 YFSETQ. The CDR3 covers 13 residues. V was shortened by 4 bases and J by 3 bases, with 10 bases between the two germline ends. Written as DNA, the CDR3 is TGCGCCAGCAGCGTGGGGGACAAAGAGACCCAGTACTTC. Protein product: CASSVGDKETQYF.

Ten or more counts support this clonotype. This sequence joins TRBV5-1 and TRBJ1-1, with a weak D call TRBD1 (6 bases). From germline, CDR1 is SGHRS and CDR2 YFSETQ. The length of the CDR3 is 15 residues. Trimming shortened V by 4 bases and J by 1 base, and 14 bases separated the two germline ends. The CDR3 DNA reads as TGCGCCAGCAGCAGTTACCGGACAGCGAACACTGAAGCTTTCTTT. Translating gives CASSSYRTANTEAFF.

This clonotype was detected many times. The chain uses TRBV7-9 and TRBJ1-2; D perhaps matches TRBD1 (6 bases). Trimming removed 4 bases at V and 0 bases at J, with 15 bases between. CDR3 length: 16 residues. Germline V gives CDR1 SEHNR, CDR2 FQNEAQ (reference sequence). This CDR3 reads CASSSQRGAANYGYTF. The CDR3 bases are TGTGCCAGCAGCTCCCAGAGGGGGGCGGCTAACTATGGCTACACCTTC.

CDR3 bases: TGTGCCAGCAGCTTAGCCCCGGGACAGGGGCACGCGAATGAGCAGTTCTTC. Encoded protein: CASSLAPGQGHANEQFF. The V and J genes are TRBV7-9 and TRBJ2-1; 10 bases line up with TRBD1. The germline CDR1 and CDR2 sequences are SEHNR and FQNEAQ (reference sequence). V dropped 0 bases and J dropped 7; count of bases not matched to a gene: 9. The CDR3 sequence is 17 residues long.

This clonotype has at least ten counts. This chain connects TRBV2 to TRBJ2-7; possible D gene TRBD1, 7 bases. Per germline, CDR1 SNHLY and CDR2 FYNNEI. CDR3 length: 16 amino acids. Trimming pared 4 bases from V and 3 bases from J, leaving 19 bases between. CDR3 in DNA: TGTGCCAGCAGTGGACTTGGGAGACAGGGAGGCTACGAGCAGTACTTC. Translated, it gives CASSGLGRQGGYEQYF.

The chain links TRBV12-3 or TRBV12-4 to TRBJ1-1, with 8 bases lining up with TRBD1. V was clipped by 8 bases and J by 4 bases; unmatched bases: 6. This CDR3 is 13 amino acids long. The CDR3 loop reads CASLRQGITEAFF. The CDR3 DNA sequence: TGTGCCAGCCTTAGACAGGGGATCACTGAAGCTTTCTTT.

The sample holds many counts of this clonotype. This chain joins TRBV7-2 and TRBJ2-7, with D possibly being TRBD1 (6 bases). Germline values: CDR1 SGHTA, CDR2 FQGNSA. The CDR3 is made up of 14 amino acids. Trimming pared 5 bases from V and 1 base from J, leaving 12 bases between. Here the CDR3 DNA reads TGTGCCAGCAGCCCAGGGGCGGGTTCCTACGAGCAGTACTTC. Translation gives CASSPGAGSYEQYF. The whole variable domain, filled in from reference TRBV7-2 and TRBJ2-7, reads GAGVSQSPSNKVTEKGKDVELRCDPISGHTALYWYRQSLGQGLEFLIYFQGNSAPDKSGLPSDRFSAERTGGSVSTLTIQRTQQEDSAVYLCASSPGAGSYEQYFGPGTRLTVT.

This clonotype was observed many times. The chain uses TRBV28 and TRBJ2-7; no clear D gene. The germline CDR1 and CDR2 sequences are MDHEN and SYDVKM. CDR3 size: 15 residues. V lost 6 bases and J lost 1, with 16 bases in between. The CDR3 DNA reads TGTGCCAGCAGCAATACATGGACGACTTCCTACGAGCAGTACTTC. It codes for CASSNTWTTSYEQYF.

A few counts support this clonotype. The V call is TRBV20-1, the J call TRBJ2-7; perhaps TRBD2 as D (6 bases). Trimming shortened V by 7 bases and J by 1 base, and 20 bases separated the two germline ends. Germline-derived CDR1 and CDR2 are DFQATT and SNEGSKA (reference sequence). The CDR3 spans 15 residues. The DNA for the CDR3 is TGCAGTGTGGAGGGCGAGTATAGTACATCCTACGAGCAGTACTTC. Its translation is CSVEGEYSTSYEQYF.

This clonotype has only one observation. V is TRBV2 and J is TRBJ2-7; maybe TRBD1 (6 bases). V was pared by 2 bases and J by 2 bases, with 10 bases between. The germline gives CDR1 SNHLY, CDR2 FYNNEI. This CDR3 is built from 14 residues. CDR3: CASSEPAGAYEQYF. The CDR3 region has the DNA TGTGCCAGCAGTGAACCGGCAGGGGCCTACGAGCAGTACTTC.

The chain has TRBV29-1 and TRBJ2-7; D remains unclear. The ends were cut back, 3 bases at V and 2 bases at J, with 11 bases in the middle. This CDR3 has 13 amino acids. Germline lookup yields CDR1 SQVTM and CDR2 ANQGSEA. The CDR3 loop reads CSVETDGTYEQYF. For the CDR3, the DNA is TGCAGCGTTGAGACTGACGGAACCTACGAGCAGTACTTC.

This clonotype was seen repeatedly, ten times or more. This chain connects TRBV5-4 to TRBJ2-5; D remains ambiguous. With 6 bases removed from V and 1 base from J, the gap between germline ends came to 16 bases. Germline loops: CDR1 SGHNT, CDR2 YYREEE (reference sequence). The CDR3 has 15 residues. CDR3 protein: CASTQSFRPQETQYF. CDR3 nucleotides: TGTGCCAGCACCCAATCTTTTAGACCCCAAGAGACCCAGTACTTC.

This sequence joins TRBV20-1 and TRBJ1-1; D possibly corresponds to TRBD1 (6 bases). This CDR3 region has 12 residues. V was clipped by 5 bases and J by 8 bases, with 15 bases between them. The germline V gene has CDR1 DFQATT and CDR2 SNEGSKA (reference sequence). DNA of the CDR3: TGCAGTGCTTCCAGGGGAGGAGTCGAAGCTTTCTTT. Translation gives CSASRGGVEAFF.

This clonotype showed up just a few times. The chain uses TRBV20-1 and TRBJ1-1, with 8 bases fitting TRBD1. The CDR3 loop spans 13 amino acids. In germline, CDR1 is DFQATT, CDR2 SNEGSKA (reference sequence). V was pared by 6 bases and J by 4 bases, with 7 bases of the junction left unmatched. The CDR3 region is CSAKQGDGTEAFF. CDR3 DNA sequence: TGCAGTGCAAAACAGGGGGATGGCACTGAAGCTTTCTTT.

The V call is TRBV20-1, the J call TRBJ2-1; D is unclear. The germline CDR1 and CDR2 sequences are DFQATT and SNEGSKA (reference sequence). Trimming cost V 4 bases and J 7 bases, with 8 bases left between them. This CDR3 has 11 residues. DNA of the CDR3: TGCAGTGCTAAGGTCGTGAATGAGCAGTTCTTC. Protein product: CSAKVVNEQFF.